This entry concerns a single TCR beta chain. Germline trimming cut 7 bases from V and 4 bases from J; bases unmatched to any gene: 5. Germline values: CDR1 SNHLY, CDR2 FYNNEI. CDR3 size: 13 residues. Profiled with immunoSEQ multiplex PCR; TCRdb holds only in-frame clones, not every one. This sample carries about 490,000 clones, 79% of them seen once, and the ten largest clones take over 9.5%. These data originate in a study of shared clonotypes between healthy human individuals. Adult donors, all healthy and HIV-negative, had no recent acute infections or vaccinations. Nashville, Tennessee was home to all donors, each a Caucasian adult. With unsorted samples, genomic DNA was obtained from tens of millions of PBMCs.

The material sequenced was PBMCs. The chain joins TRBV2 to TRBJ1-1; the match to TRBD1 covers 8 bases. The TCR was taken from a woman in her thirties or forties in good health. Some clones in this sample may be carry-over from other donors' samples. The CDR3 reads CASTYRGATEAFF. In DNA form, the CDR3 reads TGTGCCAGCACCTACAGGGGGGCCACTGAAGCTTTCTTT.